This T cell receptor beta chain was recovered during a study of blood T cell repertoires in COVID-19. Turning to the study itself: The United States, Italy and Spain provided the acute and convalescent COVID-19 samples.

Clones were read by immunoSEQ multiplex PCR, and TCRdb kept only the in-frame ones, dropping some. The sample has about 93,000 clones, about 90% seen once. Deletions cut 5 bases from V and 4 bases from J, with 8 bases between. This CDR3 is 12 amino acids long. CDR1 MNHEY and CDR2 SMNVEV come from the germline V gene (reference sequence). Sequenced: peripheral blood. This clonotype was sampled from a human donor with active COVID-19. The donor label of this sample is uncertain. The chain employs TRBV27 and TRBJ2-5; D is uncertain. CDR3 coding DNA: TGTGCCAGCAGTCCCAACACAGAGACCCAGTACTTC. Amino acid sequence: CASSPNTETQYF.